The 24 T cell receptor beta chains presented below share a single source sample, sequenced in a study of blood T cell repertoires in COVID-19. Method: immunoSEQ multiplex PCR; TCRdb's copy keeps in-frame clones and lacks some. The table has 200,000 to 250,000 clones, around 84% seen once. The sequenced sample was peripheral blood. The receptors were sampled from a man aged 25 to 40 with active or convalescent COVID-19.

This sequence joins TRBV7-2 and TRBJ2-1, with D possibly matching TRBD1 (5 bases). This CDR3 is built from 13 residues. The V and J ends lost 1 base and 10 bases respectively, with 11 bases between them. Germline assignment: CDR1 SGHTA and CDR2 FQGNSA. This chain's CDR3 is CASSLGRQNEQFF. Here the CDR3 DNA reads TGTGCCAGCAGCTTAGGGCGACAGAACGAGCAGTTCTTC.

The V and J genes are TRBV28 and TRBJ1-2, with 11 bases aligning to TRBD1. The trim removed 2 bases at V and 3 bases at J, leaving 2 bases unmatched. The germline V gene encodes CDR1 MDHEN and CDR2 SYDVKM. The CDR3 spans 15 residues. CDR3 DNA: TGTGCCAGCAGTTTACCGGGACAGGGGGACTATGGCTACACCTTC. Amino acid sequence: CASSLPGQGDYGYTF.

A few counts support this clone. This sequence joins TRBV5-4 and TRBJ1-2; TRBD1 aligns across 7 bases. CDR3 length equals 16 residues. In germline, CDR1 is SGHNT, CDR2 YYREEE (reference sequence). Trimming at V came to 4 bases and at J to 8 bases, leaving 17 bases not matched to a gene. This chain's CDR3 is CASSPPKLQGTAGYTF. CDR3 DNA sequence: TGTGCCAGCAGCCCGCCGAAATTACAGGGGACGGCGGGCTACACCTTC.

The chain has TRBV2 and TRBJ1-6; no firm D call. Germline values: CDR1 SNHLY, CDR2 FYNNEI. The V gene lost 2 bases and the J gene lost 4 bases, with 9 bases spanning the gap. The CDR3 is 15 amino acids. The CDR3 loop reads CASSETHEYNSPLHF. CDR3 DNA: TGTGCCAGCAGTGAAACACACGAATATAATTCACCCCTCCACTTT.

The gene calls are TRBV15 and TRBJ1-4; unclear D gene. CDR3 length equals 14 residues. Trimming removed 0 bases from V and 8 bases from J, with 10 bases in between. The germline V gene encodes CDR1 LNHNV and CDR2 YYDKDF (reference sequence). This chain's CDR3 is CATSRDHGGEKLFF. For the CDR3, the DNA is TGTGCCACCAGCAGAGATCACGGAGGCGAAAAACTGTTTTTT.

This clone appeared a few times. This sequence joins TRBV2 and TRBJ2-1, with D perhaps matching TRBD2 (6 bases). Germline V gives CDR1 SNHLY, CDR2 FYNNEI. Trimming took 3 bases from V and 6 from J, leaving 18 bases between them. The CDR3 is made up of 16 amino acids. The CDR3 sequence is CASSDPPRLGGNEQFF. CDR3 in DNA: TGTGCCAGCAGTGACCCCCCTCGACTGGGGGGCAATGAGCAGTTCTTC. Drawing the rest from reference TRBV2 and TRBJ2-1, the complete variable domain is EPEVTQTPSHQVTQMGQEVILRCVPISNHLYFYWYRQILGQKVEFLVSFYNNEISEKSEIFDDQFSVERPDGSNFTLKIRSTKLEDSAMYFCASSDPPRLGGNEQFFGPGTRLTVL.

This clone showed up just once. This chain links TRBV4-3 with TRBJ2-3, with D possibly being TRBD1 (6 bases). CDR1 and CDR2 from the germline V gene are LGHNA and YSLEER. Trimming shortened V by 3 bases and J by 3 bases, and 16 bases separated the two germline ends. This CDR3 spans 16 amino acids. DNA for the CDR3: TGCGCCAGCAGCCATCAGGGGTCTTGGGGAACAGATACGCAGTATTTT. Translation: CASSHQGSWGTDTQYF.

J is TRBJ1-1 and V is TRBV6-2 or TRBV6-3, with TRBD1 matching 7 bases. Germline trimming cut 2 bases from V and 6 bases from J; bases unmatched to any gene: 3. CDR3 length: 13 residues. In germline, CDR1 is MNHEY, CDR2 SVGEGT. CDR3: CASSYNRGPEAFF. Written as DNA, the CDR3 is TGTGCCAGCAGTTACAACAGGGGACCTGAAGCTTTCTTT.

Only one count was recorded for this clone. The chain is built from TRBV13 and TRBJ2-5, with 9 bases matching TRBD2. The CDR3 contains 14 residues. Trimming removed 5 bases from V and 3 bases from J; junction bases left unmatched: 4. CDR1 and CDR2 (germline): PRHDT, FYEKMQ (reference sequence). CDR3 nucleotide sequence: TGTGCCAGCAGCCCCCAGCGGGGGGAAGAGACCCAGTACTTC. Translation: CASSPQRGEETQYF.

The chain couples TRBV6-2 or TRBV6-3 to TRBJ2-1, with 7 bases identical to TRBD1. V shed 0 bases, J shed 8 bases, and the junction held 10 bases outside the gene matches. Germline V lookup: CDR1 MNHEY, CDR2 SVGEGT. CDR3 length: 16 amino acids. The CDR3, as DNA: TGTGCCAGCAGTTACTCAGGGGACAGTCACGTTGATGAGCAGTTCTTC. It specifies CASSYSGDSHVDEQFF.

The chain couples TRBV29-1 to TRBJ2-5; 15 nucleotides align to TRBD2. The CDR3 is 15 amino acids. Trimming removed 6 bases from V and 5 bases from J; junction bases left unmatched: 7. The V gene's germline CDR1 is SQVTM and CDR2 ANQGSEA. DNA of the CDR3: TGCAGCGTCGGACTAGCGGGAGGGCCGCGGGAGACCCAGTACTTC. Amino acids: CSVGLAGGPRETQYF. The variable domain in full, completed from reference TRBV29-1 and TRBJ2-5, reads SAVISQKPSRDICQRGTSLTIQCQVDSQVTMMFWYRQQPGQSLTLIATANQGSEATYESGFVIDKFPISRPNLTFSTLTVSNMSPEDSSIYLCSVGLAGGPRETQYFGPGTRLLVL.

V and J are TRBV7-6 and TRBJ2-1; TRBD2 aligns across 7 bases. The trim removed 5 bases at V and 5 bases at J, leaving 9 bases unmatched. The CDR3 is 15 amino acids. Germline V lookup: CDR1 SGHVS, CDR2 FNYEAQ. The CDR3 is CASSPGAGANNEQFF. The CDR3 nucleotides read TGTGCCAGCAGCCCCGGCGCGGGAGCCAACAATGAGCAGTTCTTC.

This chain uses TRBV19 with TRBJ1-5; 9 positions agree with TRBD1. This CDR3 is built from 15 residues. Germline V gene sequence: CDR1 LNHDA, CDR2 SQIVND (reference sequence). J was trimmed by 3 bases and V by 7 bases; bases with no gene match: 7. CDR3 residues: CASTDDRGDNQPQHF. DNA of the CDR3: TGTGCCAGTACTGACGACAGGGGGGACAATCAGCCCCAGCATTTT.

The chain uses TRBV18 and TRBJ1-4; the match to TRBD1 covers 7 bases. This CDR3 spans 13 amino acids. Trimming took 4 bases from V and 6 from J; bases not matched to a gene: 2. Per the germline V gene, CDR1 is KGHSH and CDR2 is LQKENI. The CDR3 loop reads CASSRDSDEKLFF. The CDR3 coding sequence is TGTGCCAGCTCACGGGACAGCGATGAAAAACTGTTTTTT.

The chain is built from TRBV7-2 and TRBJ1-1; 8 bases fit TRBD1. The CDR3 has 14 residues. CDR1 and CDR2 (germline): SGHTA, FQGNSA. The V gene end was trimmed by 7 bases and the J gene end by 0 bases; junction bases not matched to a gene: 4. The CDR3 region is CASTWTGMNTEAFF. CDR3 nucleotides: TGTGCCAGCACCTGGACAGGGATGAACACTGAAGCTTTCTTT.

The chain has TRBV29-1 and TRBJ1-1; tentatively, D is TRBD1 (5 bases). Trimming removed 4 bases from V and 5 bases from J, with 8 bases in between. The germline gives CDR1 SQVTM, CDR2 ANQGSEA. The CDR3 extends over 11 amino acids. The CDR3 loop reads CSVVGRTEAFF. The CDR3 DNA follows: TGCAGCGTTGTGGGGCGGACTGAAGCTTTCTTT.

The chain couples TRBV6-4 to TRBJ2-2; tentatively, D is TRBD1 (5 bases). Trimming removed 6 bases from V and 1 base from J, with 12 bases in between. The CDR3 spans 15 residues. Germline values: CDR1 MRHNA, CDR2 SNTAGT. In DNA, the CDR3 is TGTGCCAGCAGCCTTCCCGACAGGAACACCGGGGAGCTGTTTTTT. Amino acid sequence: CASSLPDRNTGELFF.

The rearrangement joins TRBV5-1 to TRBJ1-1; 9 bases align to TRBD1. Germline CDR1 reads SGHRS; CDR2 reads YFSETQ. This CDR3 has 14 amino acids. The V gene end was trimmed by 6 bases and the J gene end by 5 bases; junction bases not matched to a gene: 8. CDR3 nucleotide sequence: TGCGCCAGCATTCCGACAGGGGGAGGGACTGAAGCTTTCTTT. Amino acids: CASIPTGGGTEAFF.

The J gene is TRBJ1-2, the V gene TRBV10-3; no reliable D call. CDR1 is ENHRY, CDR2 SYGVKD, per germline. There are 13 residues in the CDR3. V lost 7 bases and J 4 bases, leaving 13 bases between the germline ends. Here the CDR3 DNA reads TGTGCCATCAAAGAACAGCAGAGCTATGGCTACACCTTC. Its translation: CAIKEQQSYGYTF.

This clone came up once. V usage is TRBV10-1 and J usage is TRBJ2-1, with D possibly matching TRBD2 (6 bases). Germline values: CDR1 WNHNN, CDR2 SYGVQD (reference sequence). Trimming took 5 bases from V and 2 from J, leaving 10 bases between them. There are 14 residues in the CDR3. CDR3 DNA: TGCGCCAGCAGTCATAGCGGAACCTACAATGAGCAGTTCTTC. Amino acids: CASSHSGTYNEQFF.

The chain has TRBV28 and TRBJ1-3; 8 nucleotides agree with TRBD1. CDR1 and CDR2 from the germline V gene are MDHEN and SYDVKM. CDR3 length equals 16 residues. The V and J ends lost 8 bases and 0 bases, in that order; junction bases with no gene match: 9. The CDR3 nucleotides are TGTGCCAGCGGGGGGGACAGGACCCTCTCTGGAAACACCATATATTTT. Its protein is CASGGDRTLSGNTIYF.

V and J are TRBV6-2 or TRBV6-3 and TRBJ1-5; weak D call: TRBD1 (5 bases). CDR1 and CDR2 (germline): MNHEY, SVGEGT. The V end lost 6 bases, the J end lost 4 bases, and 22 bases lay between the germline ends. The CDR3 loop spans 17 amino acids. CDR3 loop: CASSPAAFTRGNQPQHF. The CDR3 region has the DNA TGTGCCAGCAGCCCCGCCGCATTCACGCGGGGGAATCAGCCCCAGCATTTT.

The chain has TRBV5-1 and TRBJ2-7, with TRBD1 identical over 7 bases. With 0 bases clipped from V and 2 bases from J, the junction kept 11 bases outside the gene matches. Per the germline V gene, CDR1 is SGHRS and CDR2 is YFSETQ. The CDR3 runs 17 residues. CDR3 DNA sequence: TGCGCCAGCAGCTTGGGCCCGGGAAGGGGGCAACCCTACGAGCAGTACTTC. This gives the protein CASSLGPGRGQPYEQYF.

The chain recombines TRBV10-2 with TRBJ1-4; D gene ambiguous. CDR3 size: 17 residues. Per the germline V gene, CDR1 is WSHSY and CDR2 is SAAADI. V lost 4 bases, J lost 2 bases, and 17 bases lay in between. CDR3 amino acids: CASSGDTGLSTNEKLFF. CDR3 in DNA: TGCGCCAGCAGTGGAGATACCGGTTTAAGCACTAATGAAAAACTGTTTTTT.